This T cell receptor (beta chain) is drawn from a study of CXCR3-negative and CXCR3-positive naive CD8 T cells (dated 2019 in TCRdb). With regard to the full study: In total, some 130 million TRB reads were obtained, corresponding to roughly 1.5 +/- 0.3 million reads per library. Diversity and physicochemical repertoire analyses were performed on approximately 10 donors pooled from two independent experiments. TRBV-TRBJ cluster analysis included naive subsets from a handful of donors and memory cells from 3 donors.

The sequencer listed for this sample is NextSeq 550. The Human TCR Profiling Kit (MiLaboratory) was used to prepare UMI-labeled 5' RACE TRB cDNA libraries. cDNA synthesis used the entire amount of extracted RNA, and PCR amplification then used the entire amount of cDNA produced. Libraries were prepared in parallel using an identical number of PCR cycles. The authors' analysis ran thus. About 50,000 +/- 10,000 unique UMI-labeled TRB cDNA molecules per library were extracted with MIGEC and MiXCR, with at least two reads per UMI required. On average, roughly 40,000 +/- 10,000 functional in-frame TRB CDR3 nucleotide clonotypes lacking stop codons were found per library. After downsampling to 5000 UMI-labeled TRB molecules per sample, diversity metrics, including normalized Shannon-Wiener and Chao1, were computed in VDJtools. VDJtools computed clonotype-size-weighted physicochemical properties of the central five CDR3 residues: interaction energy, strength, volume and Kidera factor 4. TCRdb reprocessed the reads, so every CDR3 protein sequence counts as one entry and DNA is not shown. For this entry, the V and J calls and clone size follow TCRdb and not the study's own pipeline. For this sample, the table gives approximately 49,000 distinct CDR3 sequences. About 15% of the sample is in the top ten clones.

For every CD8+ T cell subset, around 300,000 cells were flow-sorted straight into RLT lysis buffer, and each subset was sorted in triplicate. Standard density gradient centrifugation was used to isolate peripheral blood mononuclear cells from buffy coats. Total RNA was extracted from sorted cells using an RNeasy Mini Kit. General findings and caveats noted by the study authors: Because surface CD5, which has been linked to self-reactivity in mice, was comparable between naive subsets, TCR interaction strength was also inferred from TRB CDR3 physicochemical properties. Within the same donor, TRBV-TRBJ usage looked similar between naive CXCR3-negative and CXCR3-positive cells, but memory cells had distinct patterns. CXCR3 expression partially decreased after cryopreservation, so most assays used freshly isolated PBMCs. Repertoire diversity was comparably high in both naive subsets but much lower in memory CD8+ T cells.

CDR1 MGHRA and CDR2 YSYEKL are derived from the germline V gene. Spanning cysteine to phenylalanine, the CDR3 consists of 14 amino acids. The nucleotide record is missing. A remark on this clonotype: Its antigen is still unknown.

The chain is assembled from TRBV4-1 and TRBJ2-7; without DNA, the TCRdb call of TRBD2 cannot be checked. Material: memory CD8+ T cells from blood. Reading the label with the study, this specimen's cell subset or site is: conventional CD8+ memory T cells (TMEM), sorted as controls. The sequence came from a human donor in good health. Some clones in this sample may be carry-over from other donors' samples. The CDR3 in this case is CASSRTSGSYEQYF.